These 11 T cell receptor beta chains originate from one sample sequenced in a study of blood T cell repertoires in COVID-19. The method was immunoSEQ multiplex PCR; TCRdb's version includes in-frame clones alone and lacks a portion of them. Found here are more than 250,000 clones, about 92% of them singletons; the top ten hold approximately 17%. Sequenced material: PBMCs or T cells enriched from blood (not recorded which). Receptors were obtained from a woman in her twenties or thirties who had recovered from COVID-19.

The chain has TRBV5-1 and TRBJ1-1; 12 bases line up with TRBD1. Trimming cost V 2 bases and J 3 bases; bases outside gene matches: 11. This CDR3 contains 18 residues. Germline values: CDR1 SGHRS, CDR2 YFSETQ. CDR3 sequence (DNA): TGCGCCAGCAGCTTACACCCGGGACAGGGGGCCGAGGACACTGAAGCTTTCTTT. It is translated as CASSLHPGQGAEDTEAFF.

CDR3 nucleotides: TGTGCCACCAGCAGGGACAGGGGTGATGGCTACACCTTC. This sequence encodes CATSRDRGDGYTF. J is TRBJ1-2 and V is TRBV15; 9 nucleotides line up with TRBD1. In germline, CDR1 is LNHNV, CDR2 YYDKDF (reference sequence). This CDR3 spans 13 amino acids. Trimming cost V 3 bases and J 6 bases; bases outside gene matches: 2.

The CDR3 bases are TGTGCCTCCCAAAGGGGGCCTTGGGGCTACACCTTC. Translation: CASQRGPWGYTF. This chain links TRBV28 with TRBJ1-2; TRBD1 agrees at 7 bases. CDR3 size: 12 residues. In germline, CDR1 is MDHEN, CDR2 SYDVKM. V was pared by 11 bases and J by 8 bases, with 11 bases of the junction left unmatched.

This CDR3 is CASSRDNYEQYF. The CDR3 DNA is TGTGCCAGCAGTCGGGACAACTACGAGCAGTACTTC. The genes are TRBV28 and TRBJ2-7; D possibly corresponds to TRBD1 (6 bases). Trimming removed 5 bases at V and 3 bases at J, with 8 bases between. Germline values: CDR1 MDHEN, CDR2 SYDVKM. This CDR3 comprises 12 residues.

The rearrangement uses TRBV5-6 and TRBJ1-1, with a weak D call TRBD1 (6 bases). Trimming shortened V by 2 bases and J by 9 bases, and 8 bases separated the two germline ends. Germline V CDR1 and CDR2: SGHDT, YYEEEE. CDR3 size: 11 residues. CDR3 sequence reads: CASSLGDKAFF. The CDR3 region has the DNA TGTGCCAGCAGCTTAGGGGACAAAGCTTTCTTT.

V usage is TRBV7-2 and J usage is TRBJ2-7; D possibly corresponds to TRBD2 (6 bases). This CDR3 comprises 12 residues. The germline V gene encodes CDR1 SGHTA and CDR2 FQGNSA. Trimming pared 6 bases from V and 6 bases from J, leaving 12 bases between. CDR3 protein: CASRLPGVEQYF. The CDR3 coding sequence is TGTGCCAGCAGACTGCCGGGGGTCGAGCAGTACTTC. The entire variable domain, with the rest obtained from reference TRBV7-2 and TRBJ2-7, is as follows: GAGVSQSPSNKVTEKGKDVELRCDPISGHTALYWYRQSLGQGLEFLIYFQGNSAPDKSGLPSDRFSAERTGGSVSTLTIQRTQQEDSAVYLCASRLPGVEQYFGPGTRLTVT.

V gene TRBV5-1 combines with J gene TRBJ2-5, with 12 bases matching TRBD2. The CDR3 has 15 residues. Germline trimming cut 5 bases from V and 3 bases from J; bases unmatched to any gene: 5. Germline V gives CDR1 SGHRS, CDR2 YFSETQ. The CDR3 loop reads CASSWLAGGKETQYF. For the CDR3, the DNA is TGCGCCAGCAGTTGGCTAGCGGGAGGGAAAGAGACCCAGTACTTC.

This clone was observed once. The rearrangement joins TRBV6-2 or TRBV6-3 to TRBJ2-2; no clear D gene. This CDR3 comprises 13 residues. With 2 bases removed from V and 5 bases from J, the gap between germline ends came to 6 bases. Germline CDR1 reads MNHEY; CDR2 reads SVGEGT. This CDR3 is CASSYTNTGELFF. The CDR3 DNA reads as TGTGCCAGCAGTTACACTAATACCGGGGAGCTGTTTTTT.

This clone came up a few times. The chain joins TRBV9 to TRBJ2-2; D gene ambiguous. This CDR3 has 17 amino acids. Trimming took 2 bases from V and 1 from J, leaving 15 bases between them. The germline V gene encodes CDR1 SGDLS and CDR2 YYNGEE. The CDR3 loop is CASSVRPAARNTGELFF. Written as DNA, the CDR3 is TGTGCCAGCAGCGTGCGGCCGGCGGCCCGGAACACCGGGGAGCTGTTTTTT.

CDR3 nucleotide sequence: TGTGCCAGCAGCTTAAGGGAGCGGATAAGCACAGATACGCAGTATTTT. As protein: CASSLRERISTDTQYF. The chain joins TRBV7-2 to TRBJ2-3, with D maybe TRBD2 (5 bases). The V and J ends lost 2 bases and 0 bases respectively, with 12 bases between them. The V gene's germline CDR1 is SGHTA and CDR2 FQGNSA. This CDR3 has 16 amino acids.

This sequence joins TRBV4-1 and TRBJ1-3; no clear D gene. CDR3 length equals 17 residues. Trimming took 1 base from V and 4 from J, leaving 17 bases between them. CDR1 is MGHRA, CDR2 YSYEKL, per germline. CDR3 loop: CASSQGPPGILGNTIYF. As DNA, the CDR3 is TGCGCCAGCAGCCAAGGTCCACCGGGGATACTCGGAAACACCATATATTTT.